This entry concerns a single T cell receptor (beta chain). Its target is unknown. This entry is derived from a study of cytomegalovirus exposure and HLA in healthy donors. Study results and caveats: Among the most significant clusters, several appeared linked to common viral pathogens in a later analysis. There were some V segments, including TRBV6-2 and TRBV6-3, excluded as indistinguishable.

The length of the CDR3 is 12 residues. CDR1 and CDR2 from the germline V gene are LNHDA and SQIVND (reference sequence). V lost 3 bases and J 11 bases, leaving 11 bases between the germline ends. PCR employed 60 Vbeta and 13 Jbeta primers. Data came from immunoSEQ multiplex PCR; TCRdb stores just in-frame clones and leaves some out. The sample yields 130,000 to 150,000 clones, approximately 71% seen once. This sequence originates from a woman between 50 and 59 years old in good health and CMV-seronegative. Sample: PBMCs. The gene calls are TRBV19 and TRBJ1-5; D uncertain. Here the CDR3 reads CASSIRGQSQHF. CDR3 nucleotides: TGTGCCAGTAGTATCAGAGGGCAGTCCCAGCATTTT.